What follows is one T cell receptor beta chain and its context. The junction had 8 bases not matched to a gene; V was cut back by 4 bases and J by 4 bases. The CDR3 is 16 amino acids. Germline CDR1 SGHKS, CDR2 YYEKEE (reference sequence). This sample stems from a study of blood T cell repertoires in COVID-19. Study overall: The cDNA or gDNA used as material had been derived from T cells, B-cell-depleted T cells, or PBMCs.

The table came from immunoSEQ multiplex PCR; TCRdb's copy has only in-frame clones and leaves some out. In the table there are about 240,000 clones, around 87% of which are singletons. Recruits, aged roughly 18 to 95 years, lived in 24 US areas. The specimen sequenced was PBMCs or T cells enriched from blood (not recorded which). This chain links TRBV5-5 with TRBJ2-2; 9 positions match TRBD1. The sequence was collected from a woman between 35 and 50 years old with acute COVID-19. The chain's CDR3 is CASSGTGTGTTGELFF. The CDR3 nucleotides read TGTGCCAGCAGCGGCACCGGGACAGGGACCACCGGGGAGCTGTTTTTT. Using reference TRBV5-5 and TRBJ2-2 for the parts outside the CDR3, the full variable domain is DAGVTQSPTHLIKTRGQQVTLRCSPISGHKSVSWYQQVLGQGPQFIFQYYEKEERGRGNFPDRFSARQFPNYSSELNVNALLLGDSALYLCASSGTGTGTTGELFFGEGSRLTVL.